This T cell receptor beta chain emerged from a study of patients and donors after allogeneic stem cell transplantation. This CDR3 contains 12 residues. Germline V gene lookup returns CDR1 SEHNR and CDR2 FQNEAQ (reference sequence). Between the trimmed V and J ends, which lost 3 bases and 11 bases, there was a span of 13 bases. TCRdb re-analysed the RT-PCR reads in MiXCR, keeping a single row per CDR3 protein. The sample shows under 200,000 distinct CDR3 sequences, approximately 31% of them seen only once. V and J are TRBV7-9 and TRBJ1-1, with D uncertain. What was sequenced was blood, either unsorted or a sorted T cell fraction (not recorded which). The receptor's source is a human donor who was either an allogeneic HSCT recipient or a stem cell or donor lymphocyte infusion donor (not recorded which). It is not recorded whose cells these are; they may come from a transplant donor. Written as DNA, the CDR3 is TGTGCCAGCAGCTTTCTCGCCAGTGTGGCTTTCTTT. Protein: CASSFLASVAFF.